These 16 T cell receptor beta chains came from one sample sequenced in a study of vaccination and CD4 T cells after COVID-19. Sequencing of DNA taken from cultured CD4+ T cells relied on the Oncomine TCR Beta short-read assay. TCRdb re-derived calls from the PCR reads in MiXCR, one entry per CDR3 protein. The sample yields about 1,600 distinct CDR3 sequences, under 70% seen once. Documented treatment: roughly 10-day PBMC culture with coronavirus spike peptide pools or control peptides (ViraFEST assay). No antigens are known for them. The sample here was CD4+ T cells from blood, cultured in vitro, taken after SARS-CoV-2 vaccination. Every receptor here comes from a human donor who had recovered from COVID-19.

The gene calls are TRBV19 and TRBJ1-2, with D tentatively TRBD1 (6 bases). V was shortened by 6 bases and J by 13 bases, with 15 bases between the two germline ends. CDR1 is LNHDA and CDR2 is SQIVND in the germline V gene (reference sequence). This CDR3 has 11 amino acids. CDR3 coding DNA: TGTGCCAGTAGATCCAGGGGTGCCGGCACCTTC. It is translated as CASRSRGAGTF.

The V gene is TRBV2, the J gene TRBJ2-5, with 8 bases matching TRBD2. V was pared by 4 bases and J by 4 bases, with 2 bases of the junction left unmatched. The germline V gene has CDR1 SNHLY and CDR2 FYNNEI. This CDR3 has 13 amino acids. CDR3 residues: CASSGAGGETQYF. CDR3 DNA: TGTGCCAGCAGTGGGGCGGGAGGAGAGACCCAGTACTTC.

A few counts support this clonotype. J is TRBJ2-7 and V is TRBV5-1; D is tentatively TRBD1 or TRBD2 (5 bases each). V was trimmed by 3 bases and J by 3 bases, leaving 10 bases between them. This CDR3 is built from 13 residues. Germline CDR1 and CDR2: SGHRS and YFSETQ. DNA for the CDR3: TGCGCCAGCAGCTCGGGACGGGGCTACGAGCAGTACTTC. Translation gives CASSSGRGYEQYF.

This clonotype has only one observation. This chain links TRBV30 with TRBJ1-2; unclear D gene. V gave up 3 bases and J gave up 0 bases, with 17 bases separating them. CDR3 length equals 16 residues. Germline V gives CDR1 GTSNPN, CDR2 SVGIG (reference sequence). CDR3 protein: CAWSQTPQRANYGYTF. In DNA form, the CDR3 reads TGTGCCTGGAGCCAAACCCCGCAGAGGGCTAACTATGGCTACACCTTC.

CDR3 in amino acids: CASSEGSSGYTF. The CDR3 region has the DNA TGTGCCAGCAGTGAAGGGTCTAGCGGCTACACCTTC. The gene calls are TRBV6-1 and TRBJ1-2; D gene ambiguous. The germline gives CDR1 MNHNS, CDR2 SASEGT. Trimming removed 1 base from V and 8 bases from J, with 8 bases in between. The length of the CDR3 is 12 residues.

The CDR3 sequence is CSARFSGTVNQPQHF. As DNA, the CDR3 is TGCAGTGCTAGATTTTCCGGGACAGTTAATCAGCCCCAGCATTTT. The chain carries TRBV20-1 and TRBJ1-5; 7 bases agree with TRBD1. V lost 2 bases, J lost 4 bases, and 8 bases stayed unmatched. Germline loops: CDR1 DFQATT, CDR2 SNEGSKA (reference sequence). The CDR3 has 15 amino acids.

By share of the sample, this clonotype is large. V and J are TRBV20-1 and TRBJ2-3; possibly TRBD1 or TRBD2 for D (6 bases each). The CDR3 length is 16 residues. V lost 1 base, J lost 0 bases, and 14 bases lay in between. In germline, CDR1 is DFQATT, CDR2 SNEGSKA (reference sequence). Here the CDR3 reads CSARVLSGASTDTQYF. CDR3 nucleotide sequence: TGCAGTGCTAGAGTTTTGTCGGGGGCTAGCACAGATACGCAGTATTTT.

Within the sample, this clonotype is hyperexpanded. The genes are TRBV5-4 and TRBJ1-1; 9 nucleotides align to TRBD1. V lost 3 bases and J lost 6; bases outside the gene matches: 9. The CDR3 has 15 residues. Germline V lookup: CDR1 SGHNT, CDR2 YYREEE (reference sequence). The CDR3 DNA follows: TGTGCCAGCAGCTATCCCGGGACAGGGATCGCTGAAGCTTTCTTT. This sequence encodes CASSYPGTGIAEAFF. Together with reference TRBV5-4 and TRBJ1-1, the CDR3 gives the full variable domain: ETGVTQSPTHLIKTRGQQVTLRCSSQSGHNTVSWYQQALGQGPQFIFQYYREEENGRGNFPPRFSGLQFPNYSSELNVNALELDDSALYLCASSYPGTGIAEAFFGQGTRLTVV.

V is TRBV20-1 and J is TRBJ2-5; perhaps D is TRBD1 or TRBD2 (5 bases each). The germline V and J ends were trimmed by 0 bases and 5 bases, with 19 bases remaining between them. Germline V lookup: CDR1 DFQATT, CDR2 SNEGSKA (reference sequence). CDR3 length equals 16 residues. The CDR3, as DNA: TGCAGTGCTAGAGATCGGGTGGGGGTCCCCCGGGAGACCCAGTACTTC. This translates into CSARDRVGVPRETQYF.

This chain uses TRBV7-9 with TRBJ2-7; 7 bases line up with TRBD1. Trimming at V came to 5 bases and at J to 3 bases, leaving 7 bases not matched to a gene. CDR3 length: 14 residues. Germline V gene sequence: CDR1 SEHNR, CDR2 FQNEAQ (reference sequence). The CDR3 loop reads CASSRTGELYEQYF. As DNA, the CDR3 is TGTGCCAGCAGCCGAACAGGGGAGCTCTACGAGCAGTACTTC.

The CDR3 bases are TGTGCCAGTAGTTTCCGGGACTATGGCTACACCTTC. Translated, it gives CASSFRDYGYTF. The rearrangement uses TRBV19 and TRBJ1-2; D is uncertain. V gave up 5 bases and J gave up 3 bases, with 7 bases separating them. From germline, CDR1 is LNHDA and CDR2 SQIVND (reference sequence). This CDR3 is built from 12 residues.

This CDR3 is CASSPAETQYF. The CDR3 nucleotides read TGTGCCAGCAGCCCTGCAGAGACCCAGTACTTC. This sequence joins TRBV7-2 and TRBJ2-5, with D unresolved. V lost 5 bases and J 4 bases, leaving 5 bases between the germline ends. Germline loops: CDR1 SGHTA, CDR2 FQGNSA. The CDR3 contains 11 residues.

CDR3 nucleotide sequence: TGCAGTGCTAGTGAACAAAGGCGTGGGGAAAAACTGTTTTTT. Its protein product is CSASEQRRGEKLFF. This sequence joins TRBV20-1 and TRBJ1-4; no firm D call. CDR3 length: 14 residues. Germline-derived CDR1 and CDR2 are DFQATT and SNEGSKA (reference sequence). Trimming took 3 bases from V and 8 from J, leaving 16 bases between them.

The V gene is TRBV10-3, the J gene TRBJ1-2, with TRBD1 as a possible D gene (5 bases). The CDR3 covers 14 residues. Trimming left V 3 bases short and J 2 bases short, with 10 bases between. CDR1 ENHRY and CDR2 SYGVKD come from the germline V gene. Written as DNA, the CDR3 is TGTGCCATCAGTGAAACGGGGCCCAACTATGGCTACACCTTC. Protein product: CAISETGPNYGYTF.

The chain is built from TRBV7-9 and TRBJ2-6; TRBD1 matches at 7 bases. The V segment lost 7 bases and the J segment 0 bases; nucleotides outside the gene matches: 9. This CDR3 has 17 residues. Germline V gene sequence: CDR1 SEHNR, CDR2 FQNEAQ (reference sequence). DNA of the CDR3: TGTGCCAGCATCTCCCGCGGACAGGCCTCTGGGGCCAACGTCCTGACTTTC. Translating gives CASISRGQASGANVLTF.

V and J are TRBV6-1 and TRBJ1-2, with TRBD1 identical over 9 bases. The junction had 7 bases not matched to a gene; V was cut back by 6 bases and J by 5 bases. The CDR3 contains 14 residues. Germline V gene lookup returns CDR1 MNHNS and CDR2 SASEGT. The CDR3 sequence: CASRPGTGRYGYTF. In DNA, the CDR3 is TGTGCCAGCAGACCCGGGACAGGGAGGTATGGCTACACCTTC.